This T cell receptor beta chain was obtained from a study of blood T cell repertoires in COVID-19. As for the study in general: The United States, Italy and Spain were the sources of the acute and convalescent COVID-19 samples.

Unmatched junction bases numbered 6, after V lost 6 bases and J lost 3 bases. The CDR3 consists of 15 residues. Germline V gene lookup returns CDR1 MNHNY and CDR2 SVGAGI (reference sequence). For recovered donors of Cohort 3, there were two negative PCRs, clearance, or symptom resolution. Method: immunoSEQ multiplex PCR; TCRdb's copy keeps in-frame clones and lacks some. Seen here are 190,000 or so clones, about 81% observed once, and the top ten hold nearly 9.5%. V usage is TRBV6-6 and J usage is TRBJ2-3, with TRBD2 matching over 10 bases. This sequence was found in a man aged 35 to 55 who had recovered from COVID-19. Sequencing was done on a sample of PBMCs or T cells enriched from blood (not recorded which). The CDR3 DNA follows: TGTGCCAGCAGCCCTAGCGGGAGAGGGACAGATACGCAGTATTTT. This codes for CASSPSGRGTDTQYF.